This T cell receptor (beta chain) was identified in a study of CD8+ T cells in alopecia areata. cDNA prepared by RNA extraction and subsequent reverse transcription served as the template for sequencing. TCRdb keeps only in-frame clones here, not all; method: immunoSEQ multiplex PCR. In the table there are tens of thousands of clones, approximately 61% of which are singletons. The V end was cut by 5 bases, the J end by 0 bases, with 19 bases between. The CDR3 sequence is 17 residues long. Germline loops: CDR1 SEHNR, CDR2 FQNEAQ (reference sequence). Material: CD8+ T cells sorted from blood, obtained at week 0. The sequence derives from a human donor with alopecia areata. The rearrangement uses TRBV7-9 and TRBJ1-1; TRBD1 is a possible D gene (6 bases). CDR3 sequence reads: CASSPVTGGLMNTEAFF. DNA of the CDR3: TGTGCCAGCAGCCCGGTCACTGGGGGGCTCATGAACACTGAAGCTTTCTTT. Full variable domain (outside the CDR3, taken from reference TRBV7-9 and TRBJ1-1): DTGVSQNPRHKITKRGQNVTFRCDPISEHNRLYWYRQTLGQGPEFLTYFQNEAQLEKSRLLSDRFSAERPKGSFSTLEIQRTEQGDSAMYLCASSPVTGGLMNTEAFFGQGTRLTVV.